The entry below gives a single TCR beta chain sequence along with its context. Version v3.0 of the immunoSEQ assay ran at survey level. Sequencing used immunoSEQ multiplex PCR; TCRdb keeps in-frame clones, though not all of them. The sample consists of more than 15,000 clones, roughly 80% of them appearing once. The CDR3 runs to 12 residues. Germline CDR1 reads KGHSH; CDR2 reads LQKENI. The ends were cut back, 3 bases at V and 1 base at J, with 2 bases in the middle. This entry is derived from a study of long-term antiretroviral therapy in people with HIV. The rearrangement joins TRBV18 to TRBJ2-3; D gene ambiguous. The receptor was derived from a woman aged 40 to 55 with HIV. Sample: unsorted PBMCs, taken 2.3 years after starting antiretroviral therapy. CDR3 nucleotide sequence: TGTGCCAGCTCACCGCGCACAGATACGCAGTATTTT. It specifies CASSPRTDTQYF.